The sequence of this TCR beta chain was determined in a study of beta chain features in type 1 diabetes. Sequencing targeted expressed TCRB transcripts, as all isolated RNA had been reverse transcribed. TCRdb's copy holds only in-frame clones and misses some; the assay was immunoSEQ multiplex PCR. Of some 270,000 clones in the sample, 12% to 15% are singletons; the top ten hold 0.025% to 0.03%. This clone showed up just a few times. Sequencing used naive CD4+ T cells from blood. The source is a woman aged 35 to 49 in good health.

CDR3 in amino acids: CASSSAGQGADEQFF. CDR3 bases: TGTGCCAGCAGTTCCGCGGGACAGGGGGCTGATGAGCAGTTCTTC. The chain joins TRBV27 to TRBJ2-1; TRBD1 agrees at 12 bases. Germline-derived CDR1 and CDR2 are MNHEY and SMNVEV (reference sequence). CDR3 length: 15 residues. V was clipped by 4 bases and J by 8 bases; unmatched bases: 6.